This T cell receptor beta chain derives from a study of blood T cell repertoires in COVID-19. Study as a whole: Whether acute or convalescent, the COVID-19 samples came from the United States, Italy and Spain.

Seattle patient enrollment occurred during active infection, with longitudinal follow-up thereafter. Trimming left V 3 bases short and J 4 bases short, with 8 bases between. Looked up from germline, CDR1 is SGHRS and CDR2 is YFSETQ. The CDR3 is 13 amino acids. Sequencing was performed with immunoSEQ multiplex PCR; in TCRdb, only in-frame clones are kept and a portion is missing. The sample has fewer than 350,000 clones, around 90% seen once; the top ten hold 3% to 4.5%. The receptor was isolated from an older woman with COVID-19, enrolled during active disease. V usage is TRBV5-1 and J usage is TRBJ1-5, with TRBD1 as a possible D gene (6 bases). The sequencing input was peripheral blood. The CDR3 DNA reads TGCGCCAGCAGCTGGGGACAAAATCAGCCCCAGCATTTT. It is translated as CASSWGQNQPQHF.